This T cell receptor (beta chain) stems from a study of OX40 agonist ivuxolimab in advanced cancers. Study at large: Patients receiving dose escalation had hepatocellular carcinoma, melanoma, renal cell or head and neck cancer.

The germline CDR1 and CDR2 sequences are MDHEN and SYDVKM. V lost 7 bases and J lost 3; bases outside the gene matches: 6. This CDR3 region has 14 residues. Here immunoSEQ multiplex PCR was the method, and the copy in TCRdb shows in-frame clones only, minus some. The table includes tens of thousands of clones, over 70% detected once. The sample here was CD4+ or CD8+ T cells sorted from blood, taken in a trial of the OX40 agonist ivuxolimab. The V gene is TRBV28, the J gene TRBJ2-5; 9 nucleotides align to TRBD2. This TCR was sampled from an adult with an advanced solid tumor such as melanoma, head and neck, liver or kidney cancer. Here the CDR3 reads CASTRGGGKETQYF. In DNA, the CDR3 is TGTGCCAGCACCCGCGGGGGGGGAAAAGAGACCCAGTACTTC.